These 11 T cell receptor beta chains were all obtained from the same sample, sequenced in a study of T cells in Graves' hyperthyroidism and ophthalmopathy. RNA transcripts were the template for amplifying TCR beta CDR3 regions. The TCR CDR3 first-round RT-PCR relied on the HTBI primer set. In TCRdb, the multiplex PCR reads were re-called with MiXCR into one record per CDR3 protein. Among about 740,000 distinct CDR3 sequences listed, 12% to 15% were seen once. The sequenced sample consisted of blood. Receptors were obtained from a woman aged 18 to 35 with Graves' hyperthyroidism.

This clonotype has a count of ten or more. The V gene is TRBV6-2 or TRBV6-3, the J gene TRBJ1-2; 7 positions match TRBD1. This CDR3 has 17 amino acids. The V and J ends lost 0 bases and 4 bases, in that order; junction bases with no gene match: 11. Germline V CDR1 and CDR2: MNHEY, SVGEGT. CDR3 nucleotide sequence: TGTGCCAGCAGTTACTCGAACGTTAAAGGGGGCAGCTATGGCTACACCTTC. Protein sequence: CASSYSNVKGGSYGYTF.

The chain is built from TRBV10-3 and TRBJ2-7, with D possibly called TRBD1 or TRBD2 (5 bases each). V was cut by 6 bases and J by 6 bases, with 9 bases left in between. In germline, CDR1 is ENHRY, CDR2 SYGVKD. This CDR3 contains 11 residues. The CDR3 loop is CAIRGTSEQYF. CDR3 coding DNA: TGTGCCATCAGAGGGACGTCCGAGCAGTACTTC.

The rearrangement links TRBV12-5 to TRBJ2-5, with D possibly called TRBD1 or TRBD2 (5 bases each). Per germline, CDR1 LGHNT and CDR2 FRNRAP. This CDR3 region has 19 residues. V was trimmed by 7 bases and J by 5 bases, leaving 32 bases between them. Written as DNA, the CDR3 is TGTGCTAGTGATCTTCCCTTTACCGGAAAAGAGGTCAGGGACGAGACCCAGTACTTC. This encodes CASDLPFTGKEVRDETQYF.

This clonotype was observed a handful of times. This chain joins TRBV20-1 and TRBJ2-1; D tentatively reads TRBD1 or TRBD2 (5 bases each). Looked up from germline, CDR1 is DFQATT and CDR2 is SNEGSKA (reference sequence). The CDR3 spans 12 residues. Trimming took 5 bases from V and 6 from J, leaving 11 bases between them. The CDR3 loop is CSAGTRGNEQFF. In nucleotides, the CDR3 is TGCAGTGCTGGAACTAGGGGCAATGAGCAGTTCTTC.

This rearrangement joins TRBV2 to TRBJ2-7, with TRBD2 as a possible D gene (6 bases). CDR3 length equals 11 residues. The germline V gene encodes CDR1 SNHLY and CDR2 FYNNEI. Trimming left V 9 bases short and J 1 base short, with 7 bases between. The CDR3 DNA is TGTGCCAGGGGGACTTCCTACGAGCAGTACTTC. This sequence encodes CARGTSYEQYF.

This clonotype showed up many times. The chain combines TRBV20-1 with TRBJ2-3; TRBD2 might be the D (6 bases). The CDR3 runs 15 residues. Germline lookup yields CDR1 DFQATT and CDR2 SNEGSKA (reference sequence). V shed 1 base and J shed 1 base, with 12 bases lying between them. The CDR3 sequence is CSARAQRVRTDTQYF. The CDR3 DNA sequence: TGCAGTGCTAGAGCCCAGCGGGTACGCACAGATACGCAGTATTTT.

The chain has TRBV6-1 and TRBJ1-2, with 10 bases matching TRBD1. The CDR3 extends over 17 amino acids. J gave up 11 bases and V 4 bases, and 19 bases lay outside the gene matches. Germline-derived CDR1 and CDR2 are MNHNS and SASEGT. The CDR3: CASSGQGAKEFNKRYTF. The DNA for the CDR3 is TGTGCCAGCAGTGGACAGGGGGCGAAAGAGTTTAACAAGCGTTACACCTTC.

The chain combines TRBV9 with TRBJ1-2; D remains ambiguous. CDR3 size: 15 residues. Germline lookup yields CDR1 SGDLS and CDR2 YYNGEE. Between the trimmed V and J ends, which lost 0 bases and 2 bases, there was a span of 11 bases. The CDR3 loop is CASSVGSGGNYGYTF. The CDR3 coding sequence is TGTGCCAGCAGCGTAGGATCCGGCGGAAACTATGGCTACACCTTC.

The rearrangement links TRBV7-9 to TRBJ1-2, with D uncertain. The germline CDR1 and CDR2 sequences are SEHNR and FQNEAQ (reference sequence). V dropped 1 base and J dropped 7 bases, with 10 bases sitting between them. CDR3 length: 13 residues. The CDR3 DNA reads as TGTGCCAGCAGCTTAGAATCGGGAGCTGGCTACACCTTC. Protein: CASSLESGAGYTF.

The CDR3 region has the DNA TGTGCCAGCAGCCCGGGGCGGGGGACTGGGGCCAACGTCCTGACTTTC. This gives the protein CASSPGRGTGANVLTF. The gene calls are TRBV3-1 and TRBJ2-6; 7 bases are shared with TRBD2. CDR3 length equals 16 residues. V lost 4 bases, J lost 2 bases, and 5 bases stayed unmatched. Germline V gives CDR1 LGHDT, CDR2 YNNKEL (reference sequence). The entire variable domain, with the rest obtained from reference TRBV3-1 and TRBJ2-6, is as follows: DTAVSQTPKYLVTQMGNDKSIKCEQNLGHDTMYWYKQDSKKFLKIMFSYNNKELIINETVPNRFSPKSPDKAHLNLHINSLELGDSAVYFCASSPGRGTGANVLTFGAGSRLTVL.

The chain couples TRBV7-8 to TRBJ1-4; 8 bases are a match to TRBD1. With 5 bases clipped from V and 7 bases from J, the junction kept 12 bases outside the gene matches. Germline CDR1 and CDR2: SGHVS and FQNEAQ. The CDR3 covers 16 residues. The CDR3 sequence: CASSRMTQGGFEKLFF. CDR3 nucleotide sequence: TGTGCCAGCAGCCGAATGACACAGGGGGGATTTGAAAAACTGTTTTTT. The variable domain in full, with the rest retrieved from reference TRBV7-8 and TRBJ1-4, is GAGVSQSPRYKVAKRGQDVALRCDPISGHVSLFWYQQALGQGPEFLTYFQNEAQLDKSGLPSDRFFAERPEGSVSTLKIQRTQQEDSAVYLCASSRMTQGGFEKLFFGSGTQLSVL.